This TCR beta chain is drawn from a study of T cells after yellow fever vaccination. Study in general: The fractions with low cell numbers were processed using SMART-Seq v4 Ultra Low Input.

Broader study findings: The CD4 compartment and the CD8 compartment contained a small share of clonotypes in common. On re-exposure, the response was weaker but peaked faster, at day 5 versus 15.

Comment on this clonotype: Its antigen is as yet unknown.

One entry per CDR3 protein, called by TCRdb with MiXCR from the 5' RACE reads. The repertoire has some 350,000 distinct CDR3 sequences, roughly 6.2% of them found once; the top ten carry approximately 16%. CDR1 and CDR2 (germline): MNHEY, SVGAGI. The CDR3 is made up of 14 amino acids. The ends were cut back, 1 base at V and 2 bases at J, with 8 bases in the middle. The sequencing used PBMCs, collected 5 days after the yellow fever booster vaccination. This sequence joins TRBV6-5 and TRBJ2-5; D perhaps matches TRBD1 (6 bases). The receptor comes from a man aged 25-45 years who received the YFV17D yellow fever vaccine. The CDR3 coding sequence is TGTGCCAGCAGTTACTTTCAGGGGCAAGAGACCCAGTACTTC. It codes for CASSYFQGQETQYF.